One sample yielded the 17 T cell receptor beta chains listed below, sequenced in a study of OX40 agonist ivuxolimab in advanced cancers. Only in-frame clones appear in the TCRdb table, and some are missing; sequencing was by immunoSEQ multiplex PCR. This table holds about 67,000 clones, roughly 81% found once. The sample consisted of CD4+ or CD8+ T cells sorted from blood, taken in a trial of the OX40 agonist ivuxolimab. The origin of the receptors is an adult with an advanced solid tumor such as melanoma, head and neck, liver or kidney cancer.

V is TRBV4-1 and J is TRBJ1-2; 7 bases line up with TRBD1. This CDR3 spans 13 amino acids. Germline V CDR1 and CDR2: MGHRA, YSYEKL. V was pared by 1 base and J by 6 bases, with 2 bases of the junction left unmatched. CDR3 nucleotides: TGCGCCAGCAGCCAAGGGGACAGCCATGGCTACACCTTC. Protein sequence: CASSQGDSHGYTF.

The rearrangement joins TRBV5-6 to TRBJ2-7; no clear D gene. CDR1 SGHDT and CDR2 YYEEEE come from the germline V gene. CDR3 size: 11 residues. Trimming cost V 4 bases and J 3 bases, with 5 bases left between them. The CDR3 nucleotides read TGTGCCAGCAGCGTTTACTACGAGCAGTACTTC. Protein sequence: CASSVYYEQYF.

This clone appeared a few times. The chain links TRBV30 to TRBJ1-2; unclear D gene. There are 10 residues in the CDR3. V lost 5 bases and J 2 bases, leaving 3 bases between the germline ends. The germline V gene encodes CDR1 GTSNPN and CDR2 SVGIG (reference sequence). CDR3 DNA sequence: TGTGCCTGGGACAACTATGGCTACACCTTC. This gives the protein CAWDNYGYTF.

The chain employs TRBV29-1 and TRBJ1-1, with 7 bases that match TRBD1. The trim removed 7 bases at V and 3 bases at J, leaving 11 bases unmatched. This CDR3 is 14 amino acids long. The germline V gene has CDR1 SQVTM and CDR2 ANQGSEA. As DNA, the CDR3 is TGCAGCGCCACAGGGGACTTAACGGACACTGAAGCTTTCTTT. This translates into CSATGDLTDTEAFF.

V gene TRBV27 combines with J gene TRBJ2-6; tentative D call: TRBD2 (5 bases). V dropped 4 bases and J dropped 2 bases, with 15 bases sitting between them. The CDR3 is made up of 17 amino acids. CDR1 MNHEY and CDR2 SMNVEV come from the germline V gene (reference sequence). The CDR3 nucleotides read TGTGCCAGCAGTTCGTCCGGACTTGGGGCTGGGGCCAACGTCCTGACTTTC. Translating gives CASSSSGLGAGANVLTF.

The V and J genes are TRBV21-1 and TRBJ2-3. TRBV21-1 is designated a pseudogene. CDR3 size: 16 residues. This CDR3 is CASSMGERSSTDTQYF. CDR3 DNA: TGTGCCAGCAGCATGGGGGAGCGGAGTAGCACAGATACGCAGTATTTT.

The chain combines TRBV5-1 with TRBJ1-1; maybe TRBD1 (6 bases). The CDR3 has 18 amino acids. CDR1 and CDR2 from the germline V gene are SGHRS and YFSETQ. V lost 0 bases to trimming and J lost 0 bases, with 18 bases between them. The chain's CDR3 is CASSLAPAGDNMNTEAFF. The DNA of the CDR3 is TGCGCCAGCAGCTTGGCCCCCGCCGGGGACAACATGAACACTGAAGCTTTCTTT.

The chain recombines TRBV2 with TRBJ2-7; perhaps TRBD1 as D (6 bases). Trimming removed 5 bases from V and 5 bases from J, with 16 bases in between. CDR1 SNHLY and CDR2 FYNNEI come from the germline V gene. The CDR3 covers 14 residues. CDR3 amino acids: CASSSQGFPDEQYF. As DNA, the CDR3 is TGTGCCAGCAGTTCACAGGGTTTCCCCGACGAGCAGTACTTC.

The chain combines TRBV30 with TRBJ1-2, with TRBD1 matching 9 bases. Trimming removed 3 bases from V and 6 bases from J; junction bases left unmatched: 5. Germline V gene lookup returns CDR1 GTSNPN and CDR2 SVGIG (reference sequence). The CDR3 covers 13 residues. CDR3 sequence: CAWSPRDRDGYTF. The DNA for the CDR3 is TGTGCCTGGAGCCCCCGGGACAGGGATGGCTACACCTTC.

The chain links TRBV27 to TRBJ2-7; no clear D gene. Trimming took 8 bases from V and 6 from J, leaving 14 bases between them. The CDR3 sequence is 12 residues long. In germline, CDR1 is MNHEY, CDR2 SMNVEV (reference sequence). CDR3 amino acids: CASGRLTGEQYF. The DNA of the CDR3 is TGTGCCAGCGGGCGGCTGACCGGCGAGCAGTACTTC.

This chain joins TRBV19 and TRBJ2-3; D is possibly TRBD1 or TRBD2 (6 bases each). Deletions cut 9 bases from V and 2 bases from J, with 18 bases between. CDR1 is LNHDA and CDR2 is SQIVND in the germline V gene (reference sequence). This CDR3 is 15 amino acids long. The CDR3 nucleotides are TGTGCCAGCCAAATGAGGGGGGCCGACACAGATACGCAGTATTTT. Translation gives CASQMRGADTDTQYF.

The CDR3, as DNA: TGCGCCAGCAGCTTGGTGGGACTTGATGGGGAGCTGTTTTTT. It translates to CASSLVGLDGELFF. The rearrangement links TRBV5-1 to TRBJ2-2; possible D gene TRBD2, 6 bases. V was cut by 0 bases and J by 8 bases, with 11 bases left in between. CDR1 and CDR2 from the germline V gene are SGHRS and YFSETQ. The CDR3 is made up of 14 amino acids.

CDR3 region: CASSQETNANYGYTF. The CDR3, as DNA: TGTGCCAGCAGCCAAGAAACCAACGCTAACTATGGCTACACCTTC. The chain couples TRBV4-2 to TRBJ1-2, with D unresolved. Deletions cut 0 bases from V and 0 bases from J, with 8 bases between. CDR3 length: 15 residues. Germline loops: CDR1 LGHNA, CDR2 YNFKEQ.

The CDR3 bases are TGTGCCAGCAGCTCCCGGGACAGCACAGATACGCAGTATTTT. Translated: CASSSRDSTDTQYF. The V call is TRBV5-4, the J call TRBJ2-3; D is tentatively TRBD1 or TRBD2 (5 bases each). The CDR3 spans 14 residues. V shed 3 bases and J shed 0 bases, with 8 bases lying between them. CDR1 is SGHNT and CDR2 is YYREEE in the germline V gene (reference sequence).

The J gene is TRBJ2-7, the V gene TRBV2, with 8 bases lining up with TRBD2. The CDR3 covers 14 residues. The germline gives CDR1 SNHLY, CDR2 FYNNEI. With V trimmed by 6 bases and J by 0 bases, 4 bases remained unmatched. The CDR3 sequence: CASRRLANSYEQYF. The CDR3 DNA sequence: TGTGCCAGCAGAAGACTAGCGAACTCCTACGAGCAGTACTTC.

This clone has a count of ten or more. This CDR3 is CAWSYDRDTEAFF. DNA of the CDR3: TGTGCCTGGAGCTATGACAGGGACACTGAAGCTTTCTTT. The chain uses TRBV30 and TRBJ1-1; 7 bases fit TRBD1. Trimming took 3 bases from V and 3 from J; bases not matched to a gene: 4. CDR1 and CDR2 from the germline V gene are GTSNPN and SVGIG (reference sequence). This CDR3 has 13 amino acids.

The V call is TRBV7-6, the J call TRBJ1-5, with a weak D call TRBD1 (5 bases). The germline V and J ends were trimmed by 3 bases and 2 bases, with 8 bases remaining between them. Germline-derived CDR1 and CDR2 are SGHVS and FNYEAQ. This CDR3 is built from 14 residues. The CDR3 bases are TGTGCCAGCAGCTTGGGAGGGGGCAATCAGCCCCAGCATTTT. Protein sequence: CASSLGGGNQPQHF. Looking up the rest from reference TRBV7-6 and TRBJ1-5 gives the full variable domain: GAGVSQSPRYKVTKRGQDVALRCDPISGHVSLYWYRQALGQGPEFLTYFNYEAQQDKSGLPNDRFSAERPEGSISTLTIQRTEQRDSAMYRCASSLGGGNQPQHFGDGTRLSIL.